The sequence of this TCR beta chain was determined in a study of blood T cell repertoires in COVID-19. Whole-study context: The United States, Italy and Spain were the sources of the acute and convalescent COVID-19 samples. PBMCs, B-cell-depleted T cells, or T cells provided the cDNA or gDNA that made up the material.

This clone was counted between two and nine times. Per the original data handling: Cell counts per sample came from amplifying reference gene primers. Sequenced by immunoSEQ multiplex PCR; TCRdb stores in-frame clones only, minus some. The DNA gave D and trimming, while V, J and clone size come from that table. Among 270,000 or so clones, about nine tenths were seen once, and the ten largest hold just under 0.95%. The CDR3 sequence is 14 residues long. The V end was cut by 1 base, the J end by 7 bases, with 8 bases between. The V gene's germline CDR1 is LGHDT and CDR2 YNNKEL (reference sequence). This chain connects TRBV3-1 (or the pseudogene TRBV3-2) to TRBJ1-6; no clear D gene. The material sequenced was peripheral blood. The sequence came from a woman aged 40 to 49 who had recovered from COVID-19. This CDR3 is CASSQGHRNSPLHF. The CDR3 coding sequence is TGTGCCAGCAGCCAAGGGCACCGAAATTCACCCCTCCACTTT.